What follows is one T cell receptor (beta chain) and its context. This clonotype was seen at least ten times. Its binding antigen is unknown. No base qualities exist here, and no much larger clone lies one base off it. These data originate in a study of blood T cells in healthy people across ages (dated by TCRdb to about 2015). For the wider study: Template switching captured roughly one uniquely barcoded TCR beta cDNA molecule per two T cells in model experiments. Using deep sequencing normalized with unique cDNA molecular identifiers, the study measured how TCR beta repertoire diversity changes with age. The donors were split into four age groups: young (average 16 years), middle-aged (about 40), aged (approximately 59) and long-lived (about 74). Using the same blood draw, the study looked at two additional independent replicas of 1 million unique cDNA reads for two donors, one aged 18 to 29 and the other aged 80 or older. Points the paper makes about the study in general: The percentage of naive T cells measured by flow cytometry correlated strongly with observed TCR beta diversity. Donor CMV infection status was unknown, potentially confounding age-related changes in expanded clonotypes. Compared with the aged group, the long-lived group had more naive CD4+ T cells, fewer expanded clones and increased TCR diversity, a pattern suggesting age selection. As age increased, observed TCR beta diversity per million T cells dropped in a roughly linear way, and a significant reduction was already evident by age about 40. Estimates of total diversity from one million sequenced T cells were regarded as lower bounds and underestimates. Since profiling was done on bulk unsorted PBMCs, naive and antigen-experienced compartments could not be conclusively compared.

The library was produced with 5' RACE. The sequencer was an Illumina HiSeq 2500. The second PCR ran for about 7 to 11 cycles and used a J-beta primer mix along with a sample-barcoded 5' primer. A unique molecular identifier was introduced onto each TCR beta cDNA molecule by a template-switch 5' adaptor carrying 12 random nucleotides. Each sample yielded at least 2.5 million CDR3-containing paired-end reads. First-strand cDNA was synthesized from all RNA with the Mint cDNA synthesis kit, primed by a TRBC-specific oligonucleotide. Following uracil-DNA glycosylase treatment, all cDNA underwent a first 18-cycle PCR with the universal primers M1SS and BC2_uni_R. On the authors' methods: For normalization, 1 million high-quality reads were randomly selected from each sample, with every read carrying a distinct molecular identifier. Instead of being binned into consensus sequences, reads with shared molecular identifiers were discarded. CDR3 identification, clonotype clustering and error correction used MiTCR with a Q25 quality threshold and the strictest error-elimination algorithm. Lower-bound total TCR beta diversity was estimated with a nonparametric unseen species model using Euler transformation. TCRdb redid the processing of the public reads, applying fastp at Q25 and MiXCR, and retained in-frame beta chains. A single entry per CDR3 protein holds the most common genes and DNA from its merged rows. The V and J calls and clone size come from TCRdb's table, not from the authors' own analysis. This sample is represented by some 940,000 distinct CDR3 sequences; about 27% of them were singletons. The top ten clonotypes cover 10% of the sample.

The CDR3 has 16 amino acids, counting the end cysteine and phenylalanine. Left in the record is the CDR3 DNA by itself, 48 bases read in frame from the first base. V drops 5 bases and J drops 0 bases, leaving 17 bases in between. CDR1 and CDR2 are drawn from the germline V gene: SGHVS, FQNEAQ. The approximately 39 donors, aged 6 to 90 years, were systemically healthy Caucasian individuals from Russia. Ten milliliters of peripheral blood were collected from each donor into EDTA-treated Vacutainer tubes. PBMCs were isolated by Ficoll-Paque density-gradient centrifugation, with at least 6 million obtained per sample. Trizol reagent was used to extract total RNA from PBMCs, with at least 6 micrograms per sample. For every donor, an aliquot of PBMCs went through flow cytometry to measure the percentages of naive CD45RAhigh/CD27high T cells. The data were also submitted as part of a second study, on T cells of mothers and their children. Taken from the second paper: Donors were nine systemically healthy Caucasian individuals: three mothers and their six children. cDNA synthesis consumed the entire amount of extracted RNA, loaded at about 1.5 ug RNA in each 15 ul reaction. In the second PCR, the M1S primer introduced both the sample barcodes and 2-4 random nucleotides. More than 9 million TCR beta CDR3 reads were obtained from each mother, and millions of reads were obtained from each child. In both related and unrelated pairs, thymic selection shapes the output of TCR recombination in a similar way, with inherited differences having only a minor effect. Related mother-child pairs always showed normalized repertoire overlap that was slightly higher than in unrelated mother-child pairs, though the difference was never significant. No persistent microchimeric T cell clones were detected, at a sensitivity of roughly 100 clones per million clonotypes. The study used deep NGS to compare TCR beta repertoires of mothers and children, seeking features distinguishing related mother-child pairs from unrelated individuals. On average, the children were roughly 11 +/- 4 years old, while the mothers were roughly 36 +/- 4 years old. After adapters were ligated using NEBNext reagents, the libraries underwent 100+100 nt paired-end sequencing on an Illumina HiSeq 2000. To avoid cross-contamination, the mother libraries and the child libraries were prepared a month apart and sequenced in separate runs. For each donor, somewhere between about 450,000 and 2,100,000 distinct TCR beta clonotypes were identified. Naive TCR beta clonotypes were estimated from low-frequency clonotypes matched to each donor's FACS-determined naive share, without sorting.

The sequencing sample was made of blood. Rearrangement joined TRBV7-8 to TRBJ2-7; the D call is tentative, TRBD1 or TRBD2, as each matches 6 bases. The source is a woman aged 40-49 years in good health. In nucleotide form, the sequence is TGTGCCAGCAGCGCGGGTCGGGGGCGGCCCTCCTACGAGCAGTACTTC. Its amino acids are CASSAGRGRPSYEQYF.